Each of the 13 T cell receptor beta chains below was sequenced from the same sample in a study of T cells in Graves' hyperthyroidism and ophthalmopathy (dated by TCRdb to the late 2010s). Library preparation used multiplex PCR. These reads were obtained on an Illumina HiSeq 2000. TCR beta CDR3 regions were amplified from RNA transcripts. The first round of RT-PCR for the TCR CDR3 was performed with the HTBI primer set and the Qiagen OneStep RT-PCR kit. The public reads were reprocessed in TCRdb via fastp at Q25 and MiXCR, keeping in-frame beta chains. Rows are unified per CDR3 protein, each entry keeping the most common DNA and genes. The sample table holds some 400,000 distinct CDR3 sequences, of which approximately 19% were seen once. In total, the top ten clones hold roughly 3.5% of the sample. Specimen: blood. Receptor source: a woman in her late teens or twenties with Graves' hyperthyroidism.

This clonotype has a count of ten or more. This chain uses TRBV27 with TRBJ1-2; the D is unclear. CDR1 and CDR2 (germline): MNHEY, SMNVEV (reference sequence). V was clipped by 0 bases and J by 1 base, with 15 bases between them. This CDR3 spans 17 amino acids. CDR3 region: CASSLSSLVGHNYGYTF. The CDR3 DNA sequence: TGTGCCAGCAGTTTATCGTCCCTCGTCGGCCATAACTATGGCTACACCTTC.

This clonotype was counted ten times or more. This rearrangement joins TRBV5-1 to TRBJ1-1, with 7 bases aligning to TRBD1. J lost 4 bases, V lost 4 bases, and 10 bases had no gene match. The CDR3 spans 15 residues. Germline CDR1 reads SGHRS; CDR2 reads YFSETQ. CDR3 amino acids: CASSRRQGLGTEAFF. DNA for the CDR3: TGCGCCAGCAGCCGACGACAGGGCCTTGGCACTGAAGCTTTCTTT.

The chain has TRBV29-1 and TRBJ1-1; 8 bases match TRBD1. J was trimmed by 5 bases and V by 3 bases; bases with no gene match: 5. The length of the CDR3 is 13 residues. Germline V gene data show CDR1 as SQVTM and CDR2 as ANQGSEA. CDR3 in amino acids: CSVEQGAGTEAFF. CDR3 nucleotide sequence: TGCAGCGTTGAGCAGGGGGCTGGGACTGAAGCTTTCTTT.

V gene TRBV12-3 or TRBV12-4 combines with J gene TRBJ2-1; D unresolved. V was clipped by 6 bases and J by 5 bases, with 11 bases between them. The CDR3 extends over 13 amino acids. CDR3 loop: CASSPYNNNEQFF. DNA of the CDR3: TGTGCCAGCAGCCCCTATAACAACAATGAGCAGTTCTTC.

This clonotype has ten or more counts. This chain joins TRBV27 and TRBJ1-5; D is ambiguous. The germline gives CDR1 MNHEY, CDR2 SMNVEV (reference sequence). The CDR3 spans 13 residues. V shed 5 bases and J shed 5 bases, with 10 bases lying between them. CDR3 DNA sequence: TGTGCCAGCAGTAGACGGGGTGATCAGCCCCAGCATTTT. Translation gives CASSRRGDQPQHF.

In its sample, this clonotype was seen many times. The chain links TRBV12-3 or TRBV12-4 to TRBJ2-2; 9 bases are shared with TRBD2. The CDR3 totals 16 residues. The junction had 3 bases not matched to a gene; V was cut back by 0 bases and J by 4 bases. The CDR3 here is CASSLAGLAGTGELFF. The CDR3 DNA reads as TGTGCCAGCAGTTTAGCGGGACTAGCAGGCACCGGGGAGCTGTTTTTT.

The rearrangement joins TRBV20-1 to TRBJ1-2; no definite D call. The CDR3 runs to 14 residues. Germline-derived CDR1 and CDR2 are DFQATT and SNEGSKA (reference sequence). V lost 1 base, J lost 1 base, and 10 bases lay in between. The CDR3 region is CSARAAGLNYGYTF. In nucleotides, the CDR3 is TGCAGTGCTAGAGCCGCCGGACTTAACTATGGCTACACCTTC.

This clonotype was seen at least ten times. This chain joins TRBV25-1 and TRBJ2-7; the D call may be TRBD1 or TRBD2 (6 bases each). The CDR3 extends over 15 amino acids. Germline lookup yields CDR1 MGHDK and CDR2 SYGVNS. Between the trimmed V and J ends, which lost 2 bases and 3 bases, there was a span of 14 bases. The CDR3 nucleotides read TGTGCCAGCAGTGAAATAGGCGGGACAATCTACGAGCAGTACTTC. Its translation: CASSEIGGTIYEQYF.

This clonotype occurred many times. V usage is TRBV20-1 and J usage is TRBJ2-2; D is perhaps TRBD2 (5 bases). V dropped 1 base and J dropped 7 bases, with 16 bases sitting between them. Germline V lookup: CDR1 DFQATT, CDR2 SNEGSKA (reference sequence). The CDR3 consists of 15 residues. The DNA for the CDR3 is TGCAGTGCTAGAGCGGGGAGCTACCATGACGGGGAGCTGTTTTTT. It yields the protein CSARAGSYHDGELFF.

This clonotype has ten or more counts. This sequence joins TRBV13 and TRBJ1-5, with unresolved D. The V gene lost 4 bases and the J gene lost 0 bases, with 10 bases spanning the gap. This CDR3 comprises 15 residues. Germline CDR1 is PRHDT and CDR2 is FYEKMQ (reference sequence). The CDR3 nucleotides are TGTGCCAGCAGCTCTAGGCGGTATAGCAATCAGCCCCAGCATTTT. This codes for CASSSRRYSNQPQHF.

The table lists this clonotype with many counts. The chain carries TRBV6-9 and TRBJ1-5, with 12 nucleotides matching TRBD1. V gave up 10 bases and J gave up 7 bases; unmatched junction bases: 11. The CDR3 loop spans 15 amino acids. Looked up from germline, CDR1 is MNHGY and CDR2 is SVAAGI. The CDR3, as DNA: TGTGCCATTAAGGGGGACAGGGGGCGCAGGCAGCCCCAGCATTTT. This gives the protein CAIKGDRGRRQPQHF.

The gene calls are TRBV7-2 and TRBJ1-1; D not certain. The germline V gene has CDR1 SGHTA and CDR2 FQGNSA. The CDR3 loop spans 15 amino acids. The ends were cut back, 2 bases at V and 0 bases at J, with 10 bases in the middle. CDR3 DNA: TGTGCCAGCAGCTTAAGTCCGGCGATGAACACTGAAGCTTTCTTT. It is translated as CASSLSPAMNTEAFF. Variable domain in full (rest from reference TRBV7-2 and TRBJ1-1): GAGVSQSPSNKVTEKGKDVELRCDPISGHTALYWYRQSLGQGLEFLIYFQGNSAPDKSGLPSDRFSAERTGGSVSTLTIQRTQQEDSAVYLCASSLSPAMNTEAFFGQGTRLTVV.

This clonotype was seen repeatedly, ten times or more. This rearrangement joins TRBV7-9 to TRBJ2-7; D possibly corresponds to TRBD2 (6 bases). CDR1 is SEHNR, CDR2 FQNEAQ, per germline (reference sequence). V was cut by 5 bases and J by 2 bases, with 13 bases left in between. The CDR3 covers 14 residues. This CDR3 reads CASSPVGGAYEQYF. In DNA form, the CDR3 reads TGTGCCAGCAGCCCAGTAGGAGGGGCCTACGAGCAGTACTTC.